This TCR beta chain derives from a study of T-cell reconstitution after alpha-beta-depleted transplantation in children. General observations from the study: A year had passed since transplant, and T-cell counts and diversity by then came mostly from newly produced T cells. In some patients, recipient T cells and intrathymic progenitors surviving conditioning explained high day-60 diversity.

With 10 bases removed from V and 4 bases from J, the gap between germline ends came to 16 bases. The CDR3 has 14 amino acids. CDR1 is WSHSY, CDR2 SAAADI, per germline. Unique molecular identifiers tagged the TCRbeta library. In TCRdb, the PCR reads were re-called with MiXCR into one record per CDR3 protein. This repertoire shows about 260,000 distinct CDR3 sequences, 6.5% to 10% found once; its top ten account for under 8%. This clonotype showed up many times. What it binds is unknown. The receptor comes from a male patient under 18 who had a stem cell transplant for acute lymphoblastic leukemia, so the T cells may come from the graft donor. The chain couples TRBV10-2 to TRBJ2-2; the D gene is possibly TRBD2 (6 bases). Sequencing was performed on PBMCs, mostly from graft donor cells, taken 180 days after TCRalphabeta/CD19-depleted stem cell transplant. The DNA for the CDR3 is TGCGCCACCAAAGCTGGGAGGTCCACCGGGGAGCTGTTTTTT. Its translation is CATKAGRSTGELFF.